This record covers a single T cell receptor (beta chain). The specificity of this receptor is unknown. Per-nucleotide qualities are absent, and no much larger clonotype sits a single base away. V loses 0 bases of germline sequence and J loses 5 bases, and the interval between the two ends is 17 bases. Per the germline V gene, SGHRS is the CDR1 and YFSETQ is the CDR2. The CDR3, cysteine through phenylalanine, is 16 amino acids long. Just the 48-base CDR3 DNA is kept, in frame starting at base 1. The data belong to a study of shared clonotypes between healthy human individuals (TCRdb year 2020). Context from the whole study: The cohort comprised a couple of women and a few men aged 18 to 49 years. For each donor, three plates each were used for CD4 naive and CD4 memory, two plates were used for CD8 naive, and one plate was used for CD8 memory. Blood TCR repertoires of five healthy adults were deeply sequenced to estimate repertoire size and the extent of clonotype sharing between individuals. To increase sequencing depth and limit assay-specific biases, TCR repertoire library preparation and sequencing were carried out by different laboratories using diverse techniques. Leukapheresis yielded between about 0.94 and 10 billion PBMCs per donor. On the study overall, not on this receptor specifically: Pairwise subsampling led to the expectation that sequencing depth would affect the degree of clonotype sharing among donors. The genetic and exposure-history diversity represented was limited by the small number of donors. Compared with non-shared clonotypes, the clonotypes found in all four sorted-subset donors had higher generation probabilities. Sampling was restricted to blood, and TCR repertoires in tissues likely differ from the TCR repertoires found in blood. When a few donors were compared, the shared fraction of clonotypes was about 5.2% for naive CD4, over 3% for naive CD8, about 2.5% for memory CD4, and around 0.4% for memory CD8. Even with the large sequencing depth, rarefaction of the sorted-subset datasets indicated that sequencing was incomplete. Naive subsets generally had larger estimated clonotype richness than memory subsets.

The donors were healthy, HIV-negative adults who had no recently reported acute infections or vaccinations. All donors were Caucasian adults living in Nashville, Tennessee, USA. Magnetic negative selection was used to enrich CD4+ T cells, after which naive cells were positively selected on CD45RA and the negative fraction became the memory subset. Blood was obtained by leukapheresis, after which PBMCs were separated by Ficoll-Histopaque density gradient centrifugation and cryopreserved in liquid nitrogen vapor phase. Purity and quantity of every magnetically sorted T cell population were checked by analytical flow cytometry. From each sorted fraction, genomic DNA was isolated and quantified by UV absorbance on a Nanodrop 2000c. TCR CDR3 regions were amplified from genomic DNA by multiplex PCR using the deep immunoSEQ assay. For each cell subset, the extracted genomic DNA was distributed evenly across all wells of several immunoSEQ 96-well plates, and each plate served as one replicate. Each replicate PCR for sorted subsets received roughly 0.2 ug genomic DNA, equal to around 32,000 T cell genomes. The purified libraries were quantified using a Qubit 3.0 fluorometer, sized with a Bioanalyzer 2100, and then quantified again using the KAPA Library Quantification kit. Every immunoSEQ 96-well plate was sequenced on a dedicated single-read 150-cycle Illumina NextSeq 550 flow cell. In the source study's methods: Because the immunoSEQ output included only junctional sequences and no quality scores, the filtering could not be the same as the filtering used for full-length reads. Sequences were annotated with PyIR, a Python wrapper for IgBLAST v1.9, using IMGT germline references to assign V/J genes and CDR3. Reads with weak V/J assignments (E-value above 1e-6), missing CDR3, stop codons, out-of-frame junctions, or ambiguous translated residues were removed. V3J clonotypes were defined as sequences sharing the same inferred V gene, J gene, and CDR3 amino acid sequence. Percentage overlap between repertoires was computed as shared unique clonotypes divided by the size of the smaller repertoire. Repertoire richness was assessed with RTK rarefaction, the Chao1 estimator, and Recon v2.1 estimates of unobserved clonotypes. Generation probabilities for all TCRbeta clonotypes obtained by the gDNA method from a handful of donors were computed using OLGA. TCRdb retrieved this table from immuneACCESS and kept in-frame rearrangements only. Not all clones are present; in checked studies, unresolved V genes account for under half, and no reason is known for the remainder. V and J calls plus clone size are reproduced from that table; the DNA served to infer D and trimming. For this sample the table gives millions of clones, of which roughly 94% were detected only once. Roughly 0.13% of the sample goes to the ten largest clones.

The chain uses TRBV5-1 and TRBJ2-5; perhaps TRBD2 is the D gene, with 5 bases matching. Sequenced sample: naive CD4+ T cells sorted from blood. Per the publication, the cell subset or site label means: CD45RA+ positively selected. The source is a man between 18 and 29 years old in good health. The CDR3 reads CASSLGGATNPETQYF. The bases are TGCGCCAGCAGCTTGGGGGGAGCTACCAATCCGGAGACCCAGTACTTC.